The text below deals with one T cell receptor beta chain. Its target is unknown. From germline, CDR1 is LGHNA and CDR2 YSLEER. V lost 1 base and J lost 14, with 17 bases in between. CDR3 size: 13 residues. The sample is drawn from a study of long-term antiretroviral therapy in people with HIV. Study-wide results and caveats: Whichever time point was examined, clones expanded before ART dominated the repertoire.

Survey-level resolution applied to immunoSEQ assay v3.0. Per sample, sequencing targeted roughly 35,000-50,000 T-cell genomes. The repertoire was sequenced with immunoSEQ multiplex PCR; TCRdb's copy has only in-frame clones and lacks some. The sample lists 33,000 or so clones; roughly 80% were seen once. J is TRBJ1-2 and V is TRBV4-3, with unresolved D. The sequence was obtained from a man younger than 35 with HIV. The sample consisted of unsorted PBMCs, taken 0.3 years after starting antiretroviral therapy. CDR3: CASSQGVLDGGTF. The CDR3 bases are TGCGCCAGCAGCCAAGGGGTTCTTGACGGCGGGACCTTC.